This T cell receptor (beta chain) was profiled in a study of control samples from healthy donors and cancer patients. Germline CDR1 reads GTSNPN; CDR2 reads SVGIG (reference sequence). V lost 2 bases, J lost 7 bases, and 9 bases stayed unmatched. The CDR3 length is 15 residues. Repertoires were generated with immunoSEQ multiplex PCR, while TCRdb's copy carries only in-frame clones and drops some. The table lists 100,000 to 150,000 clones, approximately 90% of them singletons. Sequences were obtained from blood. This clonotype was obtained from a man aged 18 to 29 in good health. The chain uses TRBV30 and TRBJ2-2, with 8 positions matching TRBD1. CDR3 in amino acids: CAWSPRRGQGGELFF. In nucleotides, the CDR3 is TGTGCCTGGAGTCCCCGCAGGGGGCAGGGCGGGGAGCTGTTTTTT. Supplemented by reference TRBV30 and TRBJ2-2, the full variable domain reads SQTIHQWPATLVQPVGSPLSLECTVEGTSNPNLYWYRQAAGRGLQLLFYSVGIGQISSEVPQNLSASRPQDRQFILSSKKLLLSDSGFYLCAWSPRRGQGGELFFGEGSRLTVL.